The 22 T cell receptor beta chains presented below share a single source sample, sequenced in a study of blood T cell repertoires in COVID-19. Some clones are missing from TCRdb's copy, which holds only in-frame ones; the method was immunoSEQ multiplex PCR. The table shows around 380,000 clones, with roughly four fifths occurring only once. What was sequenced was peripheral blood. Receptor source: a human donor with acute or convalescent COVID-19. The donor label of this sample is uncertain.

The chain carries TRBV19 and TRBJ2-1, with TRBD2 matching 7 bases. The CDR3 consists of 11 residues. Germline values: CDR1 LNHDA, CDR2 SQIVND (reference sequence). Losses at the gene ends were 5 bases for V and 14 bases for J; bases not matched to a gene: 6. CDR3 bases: TGTGCCAGTAGTGAGGGCCGGGGGGAGTTCTTC. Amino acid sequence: CASSEGRGEFF.

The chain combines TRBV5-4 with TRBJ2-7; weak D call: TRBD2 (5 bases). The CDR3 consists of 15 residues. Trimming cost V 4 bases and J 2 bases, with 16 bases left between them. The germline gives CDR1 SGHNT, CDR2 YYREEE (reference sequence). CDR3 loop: CASSPPSPAPYEQYF. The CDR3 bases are TGTGCCAGCAGCCCCCCTAGCCCTGCACCCTACGAGCAGTACTTC.

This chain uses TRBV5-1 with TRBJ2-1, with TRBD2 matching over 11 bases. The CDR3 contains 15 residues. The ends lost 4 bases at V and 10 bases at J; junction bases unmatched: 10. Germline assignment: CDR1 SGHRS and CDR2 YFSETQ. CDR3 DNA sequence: TGCGCCAGCAGCCTTAGCGGGGGGGCCAAAACGGAGCAGTTCTTC. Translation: CASSLSGGAKTEQFF.

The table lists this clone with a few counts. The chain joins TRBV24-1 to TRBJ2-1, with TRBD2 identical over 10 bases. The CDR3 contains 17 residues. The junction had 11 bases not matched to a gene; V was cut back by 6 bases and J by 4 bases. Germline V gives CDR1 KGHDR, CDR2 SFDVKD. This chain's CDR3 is CATSSSGGLADYNEQFF. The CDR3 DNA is TGTGCCACCAGTAGCTCCGGAGGACTAGCGGATTACAATGAGCAGTTCTTC.

CDR3 nucleotides: TGTGCCAGCAGTGAGTGGGCGGGAGGGCCACGTCCCCAGTTCTTC. Translating it yields CASSEWAGGPRPQFF. This rearrangement joins TRBV6-1 to TRBJ2-1, with TRBD2 matching 9 bases. Germline CDR1 MNHNS, CDR2 SASEGT. This CDR3 has 15 residues. The V gene end was trimmed by 3 bases and the J gene end by 13 bases; junction bases not matched to a gene: 13.

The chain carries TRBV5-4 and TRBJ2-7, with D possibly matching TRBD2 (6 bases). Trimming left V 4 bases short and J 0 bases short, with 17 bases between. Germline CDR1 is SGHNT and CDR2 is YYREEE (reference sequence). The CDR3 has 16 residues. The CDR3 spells CASSPFGGTSSYEQYF. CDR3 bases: TGTGCCAGCAGCCCCTTTGGCGGGACCTCCTCCTACGAGCAGTACTTC.

The CDR3 reads CASSLGDNTYGYTF. DNA of the CDR3: TGCGCCAGCAGCTTGGGGGACAATACCTATGGCTACACCTTC. The V gene is TRBV5-1, the J gene TRBJ1-2; D might be TRBD1 (6 bases). Germline V gene lookup returns CDR1 SGHRS and CDR2 YFSETQ. V lost 0 bases and J 4 bases, leaving 10 bases between the germline ends. This CDR3 comprises 14 residues.

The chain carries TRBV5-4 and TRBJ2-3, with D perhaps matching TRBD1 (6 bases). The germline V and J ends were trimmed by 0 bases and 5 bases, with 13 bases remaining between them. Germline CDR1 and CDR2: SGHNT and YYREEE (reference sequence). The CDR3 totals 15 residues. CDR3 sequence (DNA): TGTGCCAGCAGCTTGGATCAGGGGTTGGGAGATACGCAGTATTTT. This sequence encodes CASSLDQGLGDTQYF.

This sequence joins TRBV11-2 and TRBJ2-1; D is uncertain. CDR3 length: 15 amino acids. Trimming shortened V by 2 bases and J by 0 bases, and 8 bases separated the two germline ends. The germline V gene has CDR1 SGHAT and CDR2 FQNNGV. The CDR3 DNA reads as TGTGCCAGCAGCTTAAAGCTCATCTCCTACAATGAGCAGTTCTTC. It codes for CASSLKLISYNEQFF.

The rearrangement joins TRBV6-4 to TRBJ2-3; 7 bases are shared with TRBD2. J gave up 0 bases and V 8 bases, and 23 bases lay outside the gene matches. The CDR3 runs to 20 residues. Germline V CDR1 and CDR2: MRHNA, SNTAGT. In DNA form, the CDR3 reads TGTGCCAGCTTTAGCCAGGGACTATCCTTGGCACCCCCTAGCACAGATACGCAGTATTTT. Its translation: CASFSQGLSLAPPSTDTQYF.

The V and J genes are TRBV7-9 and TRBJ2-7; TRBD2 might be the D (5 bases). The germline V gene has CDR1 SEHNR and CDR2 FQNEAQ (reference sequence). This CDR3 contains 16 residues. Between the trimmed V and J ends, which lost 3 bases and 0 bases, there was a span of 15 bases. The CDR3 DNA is TGTGCCAGCAGCTTCTACGGAGGACCGAGCTCCTACGAGCAGTACTTC. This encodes CASSFYGGPSSYEQYF.

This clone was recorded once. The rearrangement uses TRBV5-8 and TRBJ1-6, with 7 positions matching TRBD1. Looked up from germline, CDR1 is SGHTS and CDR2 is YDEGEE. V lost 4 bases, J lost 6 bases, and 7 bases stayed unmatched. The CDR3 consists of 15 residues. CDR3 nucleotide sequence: TGTGCCAGCAGCATCGGACAGGCGATTAATTCACCCCTCCACTTT. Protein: CASSIGQAINSPLHF.

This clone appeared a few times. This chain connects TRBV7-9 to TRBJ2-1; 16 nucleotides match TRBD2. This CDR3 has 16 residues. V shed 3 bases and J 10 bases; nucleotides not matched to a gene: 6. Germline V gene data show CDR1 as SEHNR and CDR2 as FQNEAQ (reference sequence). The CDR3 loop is CASSFVPGLAGGEQFF. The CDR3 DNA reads TGTGCCAGCAGCTTCGTACCGGGACTAGCGGGAGGGGAGCAGTTCTTC.

CDR3 bases: TGTGCCAGCAGGAAAGAGGGACTAGCGGGGGGCTTAGATACGCAGTATTTT. Its translation is CASRKEGLAGGLDTQYF. The V call is TRBV2, the J call TRBJ2-3, with 15 bases lining up with TRBD2. This CDR3 has 17 residues. Trimming removed 6 bases from V and 5 bases from J; junction bases left unmatched: 9. Per the germline V gene, CDR1 is SNHLY and CDR2 is FYNNEI.

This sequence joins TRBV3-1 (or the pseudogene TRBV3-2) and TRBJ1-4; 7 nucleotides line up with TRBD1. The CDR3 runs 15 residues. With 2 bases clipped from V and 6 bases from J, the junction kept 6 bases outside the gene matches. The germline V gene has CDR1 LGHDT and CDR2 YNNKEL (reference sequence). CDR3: CASSQLTGVDEKLFF. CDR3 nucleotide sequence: TGTGCCAGCAGCCAATTAACAGGGGTGGATGAAAAACTGTTTTTT.

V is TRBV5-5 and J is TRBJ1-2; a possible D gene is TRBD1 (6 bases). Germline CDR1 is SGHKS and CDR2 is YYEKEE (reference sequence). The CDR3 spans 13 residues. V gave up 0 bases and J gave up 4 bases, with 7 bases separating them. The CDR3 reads CASSLGGGYGYTF. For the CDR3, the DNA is TGTGCCAGCAGCTTGGGAGGGGGCTATGGCTACACCTTC.

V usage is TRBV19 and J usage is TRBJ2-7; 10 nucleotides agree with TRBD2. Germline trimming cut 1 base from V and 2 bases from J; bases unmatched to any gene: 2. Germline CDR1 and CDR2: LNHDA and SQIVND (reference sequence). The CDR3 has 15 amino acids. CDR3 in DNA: TGTGCCAGTAGTATAGGGACTAGCGGAGCCTACGAGCAGTACTTC. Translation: CASSIGTSGAYEQYF. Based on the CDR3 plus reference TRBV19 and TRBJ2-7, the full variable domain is DGGITQSPKYLFRKEGQNVTLSCEQNLNHDAMYWYRQDPGQGLRLIYYSQIVNDFQKGDIAEGYSVSREKKESFPLTVTSAQKNPTAFYLCASSIGTSGAYEQYFGPGTRLTVT.

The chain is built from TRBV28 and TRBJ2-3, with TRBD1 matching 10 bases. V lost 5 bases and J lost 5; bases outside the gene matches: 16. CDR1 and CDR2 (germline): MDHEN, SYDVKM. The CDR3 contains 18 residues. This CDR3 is CASSPGLLGTGELDTQYF. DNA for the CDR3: TGTGCCAGCAGTCCCGGGTTGCTTGGGACAGGGGAGTTAGATACGCAGTATTTT. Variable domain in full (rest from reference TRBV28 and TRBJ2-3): DVKVTQSSRYLVKRTGEKVFLECVQDMDHENMFWYRQDPGLGLRLIYFSYDVKMKEKGDIPEGYSVSREKKERFSLILESASTNQTSMYLCASSPGLLGTGELDTQYFGPGTRLTVL.

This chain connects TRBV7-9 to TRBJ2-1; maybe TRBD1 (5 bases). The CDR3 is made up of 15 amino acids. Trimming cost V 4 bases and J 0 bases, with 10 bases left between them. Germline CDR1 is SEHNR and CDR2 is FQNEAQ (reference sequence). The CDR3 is CASSSRQSSYNEQFF. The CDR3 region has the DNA TGTGCCAGCAGCTCGCGACAGAGCTCCTACAATGAGCAGTTCTTC.

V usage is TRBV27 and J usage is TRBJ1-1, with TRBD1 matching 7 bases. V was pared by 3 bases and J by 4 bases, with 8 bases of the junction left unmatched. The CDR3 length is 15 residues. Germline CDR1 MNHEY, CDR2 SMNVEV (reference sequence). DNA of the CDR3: TGTGCCAGCAGTTTCCGGAGGGGGCGCGGCACTGAAGCTTTCTTT. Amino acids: CASSFRRGRGTEAFF.

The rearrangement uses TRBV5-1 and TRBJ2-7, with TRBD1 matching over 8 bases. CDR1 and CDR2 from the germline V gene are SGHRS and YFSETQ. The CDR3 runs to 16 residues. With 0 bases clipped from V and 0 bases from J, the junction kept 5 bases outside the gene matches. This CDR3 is CASSLALGTGSYEQYF. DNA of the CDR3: TGCGCCAGCAGCTTGGCGCTTGGGACAGGCTCCTACGAGCAGTACTTC.

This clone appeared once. CDR3 sequence reads: CASSPGSGANVLTF. The CDR3 nucleotides read TGCGCCAGCAGCCCAGGATCTGGGGCCAACGTCCTGACTTTC. V is TRBV5-1 and J is TRBJ2-6; D ambiguous. Germline V gene sequence: CDR1 SGHRS, CDR2 YFSETQ. Trimming removed 4 bases from V and 1 base from J, with 6 bases in between. This CDR3 is 14 amino acids long. The full variable domain, its missing parts supplied by reference TRBV5-1 and TRBJ2-6, is KAGVTQTPRYLIKTRGQQVTLSCSPISGHRSVSWYQQTPGQGLQFLFEYFSETQRNKGNFPGRFSGRQFSNSRSEMNVSTLELGDSALYLCASSPGSGANVLTFGAGSRLTVL.